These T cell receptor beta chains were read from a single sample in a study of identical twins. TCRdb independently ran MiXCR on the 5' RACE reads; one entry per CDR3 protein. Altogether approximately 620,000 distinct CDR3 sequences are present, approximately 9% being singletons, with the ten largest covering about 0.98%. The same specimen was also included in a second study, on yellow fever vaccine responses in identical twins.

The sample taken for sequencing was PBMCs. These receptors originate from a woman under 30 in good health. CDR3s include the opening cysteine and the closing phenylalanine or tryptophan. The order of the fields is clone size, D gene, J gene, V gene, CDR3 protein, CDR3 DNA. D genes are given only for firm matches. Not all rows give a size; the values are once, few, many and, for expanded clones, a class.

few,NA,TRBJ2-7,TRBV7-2,CASSPRVSAEQYF,TGTGCCAGCAGCCCCCGGGTGTCGGCGGAGCAGTACTTC
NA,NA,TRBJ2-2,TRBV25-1,CASSAPANTGELFF,TGTGCCAGCAGTGCACCCGCGAACACCGGGGAGCTGTTTTTT
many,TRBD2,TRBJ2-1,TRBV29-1,CSTRLAVLNEQFF,TGCAGCACAAGACTAGCGGTTCTCAATGAGCAGTTCTTC
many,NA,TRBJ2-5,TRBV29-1,CSVGEGGGSVETQYF,TGCAGCGTAGGAGAGGGGGGTGGAAGTGTGGAGACCCAGTACTTC
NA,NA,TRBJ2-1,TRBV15,CATSRAGAVSYNEQFF,TGTGCCACCAGCAGAGCCGGGGCGGTTTCCTACAATGAGCAGTTCTTC
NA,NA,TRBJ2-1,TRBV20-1,CSARVPSSYNEQFF,TGCAGTGCTAGAGTTCCCAGCTCCTACAATGAGCAGTTCTTC
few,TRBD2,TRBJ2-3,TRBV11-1,CASSLVTSANKGTDTQYF,TGTGCCAGCAGCTTAGTCACTAGCGCCAATAAAGGCACAGATACGCAGTATTTT
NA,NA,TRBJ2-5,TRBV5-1,CASSFTAFQETQYF,TGCGCCAGCAGCTTCACAGCGTTCCAAGAGACCCAGTACTTC
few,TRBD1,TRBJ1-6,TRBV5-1,CASSLAGQAPNSPLHF,TGCGCCAGCAGCTTAGCGGGACAGGCGCCGAATTCACCCCTCCACTTT
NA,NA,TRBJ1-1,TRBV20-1,CSASYRNTEAFF,TGCAGTGCCTCATACAGGAACACTGAAGCTTTCTTT
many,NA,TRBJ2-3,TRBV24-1,CATSDRAVTDTQYF,TGTGCCACCAGTGATCGGGCAGTCACAGATACGCAGTATTTT
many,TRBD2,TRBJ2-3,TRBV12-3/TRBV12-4,CASSLVAGGTDTQYF,TGTGCCAGCAGTTTAGTAGCGGGGGGCACAGATACGCAGTATTTT
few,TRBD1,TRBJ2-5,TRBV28,CASSWDSEQETQYF,TGTGCCAGCAGCTGGGACAGCGAGCAAGAGACCCAGTACTTC
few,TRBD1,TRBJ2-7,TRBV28,CASTSAGTGAYEQYF,TGTGCCAGCACCTCAGCGGGGACAGGGGCCTACGAGCAGTACTTC
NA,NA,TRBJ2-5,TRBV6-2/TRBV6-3,CASSWKETQYF,TGTGCCAGCAGTTGGAAGGAGACCCAGTACTTC
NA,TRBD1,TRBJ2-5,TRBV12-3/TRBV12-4,CASRQGAQTGETQYF,TGTGCCAGCAGACAGGGGGCGCAGACTGGGGAGACCCAGTACTTC
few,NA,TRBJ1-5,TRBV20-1,CSAPVGDNQPQHF,TGCAGTGCTCCCGTGGGGGACAATCAGCCCCAGCATTTT
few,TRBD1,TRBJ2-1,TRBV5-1,CASSPGTGGRNEQFF,TGCGCCAGCAGCCCCGGGACAGGGGGCCGAAATGAGCAGTTCTTC
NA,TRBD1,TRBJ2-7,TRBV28,CASSLPGTDLIYEQYF,TGTGCCAGCAGTTTACCGGGGACAGACCTGATTTACGAGCAGTACTTC
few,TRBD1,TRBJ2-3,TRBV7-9,CASSPRTGRGADTQYF,TGTGCCAGCAGCCCCCGGACAGGACGAGGGGCAGATACGCAGTATTTT
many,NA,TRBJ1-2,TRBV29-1,CSVLQGGRGYTF,TGCAGCGTTCTGCAAGGAGGGAGAGGCTACACCTTC
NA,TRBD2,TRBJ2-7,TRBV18,CASSPGGLAGGQQYF,TGTGCCAGCTCCCCCGGAGGGCTAGCGGGGGGCCAGCAGTACTTC
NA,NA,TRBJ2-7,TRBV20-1,CSARDHFLGPRVGEQYF,TGCAGTGCTAGAGATCATTTTTTGGGACCGAGGGTCGGAGAGCAGTACTTC
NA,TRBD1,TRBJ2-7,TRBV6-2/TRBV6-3,CASRLGGASYEQYF,TGTGCCAGCAGGTTAGGGGGCGCGTCATACGAGCAGTACTTC
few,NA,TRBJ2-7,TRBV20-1,CSAKASDGGNEQYF,TGCAGTGCCAAGGCCTCGGACGGGGGAAACGAGCAGTACTTC
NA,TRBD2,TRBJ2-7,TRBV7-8,CASSFKTSGSLIYYEQYF,TGTGCCAGCAGCTTCAAAACTAGCGGGAGTCTTATCTACTACGAGCAGTACTTC
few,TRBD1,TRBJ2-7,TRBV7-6,CASRVDRVSYEQYF,TGTGCCAGCAGAGTAGACAGGGTCTCCTACGAGCAGTACTTC
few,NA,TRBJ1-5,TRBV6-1,CASSLGLGPQHF,TGTGCCAGCAGTCTAGGGCTGGGGCCCCAGCATTTT
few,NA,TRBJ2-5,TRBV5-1,CASSLGDRFAYGETQYF,TGCGCCAGCAGCTTGGGAGACAGGTTCGCCTATGGGGAGACCCAGTACTTC
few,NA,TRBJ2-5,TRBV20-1,CSALGWDQETQYF,TGCAGTGCCCTGGGGTGGGATCAAGAGACCCAGTACTTC
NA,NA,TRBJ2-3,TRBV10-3,CAIRDYSLTDTQYF,TGTGCCATCAGGGACTACTCTCTAACAGATACGCAGTATTTT
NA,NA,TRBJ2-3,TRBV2,CASSSTRFTDTQYF,TGTGCCAGCAGTTCCACCCGATTCACAGATACGCAGTATTTT
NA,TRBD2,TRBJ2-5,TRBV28,CASSSSSGGSSETQYF,TGTGCCAGCAGTTCCTCTAGCGGGGGATCCAGCGAGACCCAGTACTTC
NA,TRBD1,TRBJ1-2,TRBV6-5,CASSSSGPWTGHYGYTF,TGTGCCAGCAGTTCCTCCGGCCCCTGGACAGGCCACTATGGCTACACCTTC
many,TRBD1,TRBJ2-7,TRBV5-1,CASSFTGESYEQYF,TGCGCCAGCAGCTTCACAGGGGAGAGCTACGAGCAGTACTTC
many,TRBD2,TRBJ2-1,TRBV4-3,CASSPQGAGVEQFF,TGCGCCAGCAGCCCCCAGGGTGCGGGGGTTGAGCAGTTCTTC
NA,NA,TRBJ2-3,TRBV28,CASSNSDASTDTQYF,TGTGCCAGCAGCAACTCTGACGCTAGCACAGATACGCAGTATTTT
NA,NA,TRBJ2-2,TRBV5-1,CASSMRGEGYTGELFF,TGCGCCAGCAGCATGAGGGGCGAAGGTTACACCGGGGAGCTGTTTTTT